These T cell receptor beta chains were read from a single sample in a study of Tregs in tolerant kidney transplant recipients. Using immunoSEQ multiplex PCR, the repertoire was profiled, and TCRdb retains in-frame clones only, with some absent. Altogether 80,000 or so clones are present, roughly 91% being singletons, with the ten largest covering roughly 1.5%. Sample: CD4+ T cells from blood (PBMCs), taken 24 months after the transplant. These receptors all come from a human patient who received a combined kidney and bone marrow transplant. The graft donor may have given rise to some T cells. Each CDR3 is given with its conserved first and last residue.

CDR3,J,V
CASSRNRLAGGGHEQFF,TRBJ2-1,TRBV5-1
CASSQPSGNRDEQYF,TRBJ2-7,TRBV5-1
CATSRDSAGGIYEQYF,TRBJ2-7,TRBV15
CASSVGTRGPNEQFF,TRBJ2-1,TRBV9
CASSQETGYYQPQHF,TRBJ1-5,TRBV4-2
CASKTANNQPQHF,TRBJ1-5,TRBV10-1
CASSERRQAPLTSSSYNSPLHF,TRBJ1-6,TRBV2
CASSMGLAGGWDEQFF,TRBJ2-1,TRBV5-1
CASSKTSGRGRQETQYF,TRBJ2-5,TRBV7-2
CASSLQTYFTFTEQGYEQYF,TRBJ2-7,TRBV2
CASSFPGGPGEKLFF,TRBJ1-4,TRBV19
CATSSSSRNEQFF,TRBJ2-1,TRBV15
CASSLLGPFYEQYF,TRBJ2-7,TRBV7-9
CASSPQISDTQYF,TRBJ2-3,TRBV4-2
CASSFKGNEKLFF,TRBJ1-4,TRBV7-2
CSVAGLNTEAFF,TRBJ1-1,TRBV29-1
CASSPFQGIAKNIQYF,TRBJ2-4,TRBV21-1
CASSSRQGDSPLHF,TRBJ1-6,TRBV4-2
CASSLGLAGGLDTQYF,TRBJ2-3,TRBV7-8
CASSPMGAGVTDTQYF,TRBJ2-3,TRBV19
CASSLMPGVNTEAFF,TRBJ1-1,TRBV7-2
CASSSPGLVGYTF,TRBJ1-2,TRBV7-3
CASRRTGGTDTQYF,TRBJ2-3,TRBV5-1
CASSFFSSGGLGRELFF,TRBJ2-2,TRBV7-8
CASSLGGLDVTQYF,TRBJ2-5,TRBV7-8
CASRPSGSHHEQYF,TRBJ2-7,TRBV5-1
CASSQDLVIGSGYTF,TRBJ1-2,TRBV4-3
CASSFERNSPLHF,TRBJ1-6,TRBV7-3
CASSLARSTDTQYF,TRBJ2-3,TRBV5-4
CASSISGALWEQFF,TRBJ2-1,TRBV19
CAWTQGGNLYEQYF,TRBJ2-7,TRBV30
CSVDADSTDTQYF,TRBJ2-3,TRBV29-1
CASSLELAGNKQYF,TRBJ2-7,TRBV5-5
CASSTISGLAEAFF,TRBJ1-1,TRBV19
CAISEDDRDTGELFF,TRBJ2-2,TRBV10-3
CASSRGLAVNTDTQYF,TRBJ2-3,TRBV7-9
CASSLAGTSGPYEQYF,TRBJ2-7,TRBV7-8
CASSQVVDRPNTEAFF,TRBJ1-1,TRBV4-3
CASSSYSKQYF,TRBJ2-7,TRBV2
CASSLSHKTTKFF,TRBJ2-1,TRBV5-6
CASSQDSGGPTQYF,TRBJ2-3,TRBV4-3
CASSQEDRTSGRYEQYF,TRBJ2-7,TRBV4-1